A single sample is the source of the 11 T cell receptor beta chains below, sequenced in a study of blood T cell repertoires in COVID-19. Some clones are missing from TCRdb's copy, which holds only in-frame ones; the method was immunoSEQ multiplex PCR. The repertoire has about 200,000 clones, 80% to 85% of them found once; the top ten carry approximately 8.4%. Sequenced material: peripheral blood. The receptors were sampled from a woman older than 75 with COVID-19, enrolled during active disease.

This chain joins TRBV7-3 and TRBJ2-1; 10 bases align to TRBD2. V lost 5 bases to trimming and J lost 10 bases; unmatched junction nucleotides: 11. Per germline, CDR1 SGHTA and CDR2 FQGTGA. The CDR3 has 15 residues. The CDR3 sequence: CASSQEASGRGEQFF. As DNA, the CDR3 is TGTGCCAGCAGCCAGGAAGCCAGCGGGAGGGGCGAGCAGTTCTTC.

This chain connects TRBV28 to TRBJ1-1; 7 bases are a match to TRBD1. The V gene end was trimmed by 6 bases and the J gene end by 3 bases; junction bases not matched to a gene: 7. The CDR3 length is 14 residues. Germline lookup yields CDR1 MDHEN and CDR2 SYDVKM. Here the CDR3 DNA reads TGTGCCAGCAGCACGGGACAGACCCACACTGAAGCTTTCTTT. The encoded protein is CASSTGQTHTEAFF.

Details on this clone: Other DNA sequences in this sample translate to the same CDR3. The chain uses TRBV18 and TRBJ1-1; a weak D match, TRBD1 (5 bases). Deletions cut 3 bases from V and 5 bases from J, with 10 bases between. CDR1 KGHSH and CDR2 LQKENI come from the germline V gene. The CDR3 is 13 amino acids. This chain's CDR3 is CASSPTGGTEAFF. The CDR3 DNA sequence: TGTGCCAGCTCACCGACGGGGGGGACTGAAGCTTTCTTT.

The CDR3: CASSRGNVGNQPQHF. DNA for the CDR3: TGTGCCAGCAGCCGCGGCAACGTAGGCAATCAGCCCCAGCATTTT. V is TRBV7-9 and J is TRBJ1-5; D is undetermined. CDR1 and CDR2 from the germline V gene are SEHNR and FQNEAQ (reference sequence). With 5 bases removed from V and 2 bases from J, the gap between germline ends came to 13 bases. The CDR3 has 15 residues.

The V and J genes are TRBV19 and TRBJ1-1, with TRBD1 as a possible D gene (6 bases). This CDR3 has 13 amino acids. Trimming removed 7 bases at V and 3 bases at J, with 12 bases between. Germline V gives CDR1 LNHDA, CDR2 SQIVND (reference sequence). As DNA, the CDR3 is TGTGCCAGTAACCAGGGGTGGGACACTGAAGCTTTCTTT. It is translated as CASNQGWDTEAFF. The variable domain in full, with the rest retrieved from reference TRBV19 and TRBJ1-1, is DGGITQSPKYLFRKEGQNVTLSCEQNLNHDAMYWYRQDPGQGLRLIYYSQIVNDFQKGDIAEGYSVSREKKESFPLTVTSAQKNPTAFYLCASNQGWDTEAFFGQGTRLTVV.

This clone was seen at least ten times. V and J are TRBV7-9 and TRBJ2-1, with D perhaps TRBD2 (5 bases). Germline values: CDR1 SEHNR, CDR2 FQNEAQ (reference sequence). The CDR3 runs 11 residues. V was shortened by 8 bases and J by 7 bases, with 9 bases between the two germline ends. CDR3 residues: CASLTGNEQFF. The CDR3 DNA sequence: TGTGCCAGCCTTACGGGGAATGAGCAGTTCTTC. The full variable domain, in which reference TRBV7-9 and TRBJ2-1 provide the parts outside the CDR3, is DTGVSQNPRHKITKRGQNVTFRCDPISEHNRLYWYRQTLGQGPEFLTYFQNEAQLEKSRLLSDRFSAERPKGSFSTLEIQRTEQGDSAMYLCASLTGNEQFFGPGTRLTVL.

This chain connects TRBV11-3 to TRBJ2-5, with a weak D call TRBD2 (6 bases). The germline V and J ends were trimmed by 1 base and 4 bases, with 13 bases remaining between them. CDR1 SGHNT and CDR2 YENEEA come from the germline V gene. The CDR3 extends over 15 amino acids. The CDR3 bases are TGTGCCAGCAGCTTAGGGGGGGAAAAAGGAGAGACCCAGTACTTC. Protein: CASSLGGEKGETQYF.

This clone appeared a single time. The J gene is TRBJ1-3, the V gene TRBV3-1 (or the pseudogene TRBV3-2), with TRBD1 identical over 7 bases. Germline V gives CDR1 LGHDT, CDR2 YNNKEL (reference sequence). The CDR3 loop spans 13 amino acids. V trimming: 7 bases; J trimming: 4 bases; junction bases outside the gene matches: 4. This chain's CDR3 is CASNQGGGNTIYF. In nucleotides, the CDR3 is TGTGCCAGCAACCAGGGGGGAGGAAACACCATATATTTT.

V usage is TRBV28 and J usage is TRBJ1-2, with D possibly matching TRBD1 (6 bases). V lost 6 bases and J 3 bases, leaving 20 bases between the germline ends. The germline V gene encodes CDR1 MDHEN and CDR2 SYDVKM. This CDR3 has 16 amino acids. CDR3 DNA sequence: TGTGCCAGCAGACCTACCCTCCAGACAGGACACTATGGCTACACCTTC. It is translated as CASRPTLQTGHYGYTF.

V usage is TRBV19 and J usage is TRBJ1-4, with D possibly being TRBD1 (6 bases). The CDR3 totals 15 residues. Germline assignment: CDR1 LNHDA and CDR2 SQIVND (reference sequence). Deletions cut 6 bases from V and 8 bases from J, with 19 bases between. As DNA, the CDR3 is TGTGCCAGTAGGAGTCCAGGGGTTCCCCAAGAAAAACTGTTTTTT. Translation: CASRSPGVPQEKLFF.

The chain recombines TRBV3-1 (or the pseudogene TRBV3-2) with TRBJ2-2; 10 nucleotides align to TRBD1. Unmatched junction bases numbered 11, after V lost 4 bases and J lost 9 bases. CDR3 length: 16 residues. The germline V gene encodes CDR1 LGHDT and CDR2 YNNKEL (reference sequence). In DNA form, the CDR3 reads TGTGCCAGCAGCCCATGGGACAGGGGTGACATCCGGGAGCTGTTTTTT. Residues: CASSPWDRGDIRELFF.